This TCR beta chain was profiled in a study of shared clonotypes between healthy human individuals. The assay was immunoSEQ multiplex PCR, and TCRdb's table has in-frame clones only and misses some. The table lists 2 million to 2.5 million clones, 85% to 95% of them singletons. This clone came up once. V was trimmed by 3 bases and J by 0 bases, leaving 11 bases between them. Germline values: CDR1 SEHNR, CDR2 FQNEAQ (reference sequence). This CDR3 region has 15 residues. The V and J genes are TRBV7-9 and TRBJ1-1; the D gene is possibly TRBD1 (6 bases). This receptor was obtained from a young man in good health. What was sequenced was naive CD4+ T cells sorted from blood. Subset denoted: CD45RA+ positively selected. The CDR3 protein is CASSLGRGLNTEAFF. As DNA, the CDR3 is TGTGCCAGCAGCTTGGGCAGGGGATTGAACACTGAAGCTTTCTTT.